The rows below give T cell receptor beta chains drawn from one sample of a study of blood T cells in healthy people across ages. TCRdb passed the 5' RACE reads through MiXCR, listing each CDR3 protein once. The profile shows 600,000 to 850,000 distinct CDR3 sequences, more than 20% of them singletons. A further study also used this sample, focusing on T cells of mothers and their children.

Sequences were obtained from blood. All receptors come from a boy aged 5-17 years in good health. CDR3s include the opening cysteine and the closing phenylalanine or tryptophan. The D gene is left open where the match is weak. The size entry is marked missing in some rows and otherwise reads once, few, many or a size class.

v_call	clone_size	d_call	j_call	cdr3_aa	cdr3_nt
TRBV18	few	.	TRBJ2-7	CASPPGPTDYEQYF	TGTGCCAGCCCACCCGGCCCTACAGACTACGAGCAGTACTTC
TRBV29-1	.	.	TRBJ2-1	CSVEDRQGRYNEQFF	TGCAGCGTTGAAGATCGTCAGGGTCGGTACAATGAGCAGTTCTTC
TRBV11-2	.	.	TRBJ2-7	CASSGTGAPGEQYF	TGTGCCAGCAGCGGGACGGGGGCTCCCGGCGAGCAGTACTTC
TRBV20-1	few	TRBD2	TRBJ2-7	CSARDPAGVTYEQYF	TGCAGTGCTAGAGATCCTGCGGGAGTGACCTACGAGCAGTACTTC
TRBV7-8	.	TRBD2	TRBJ2-1	CACSFGGSYNEQFF	TGTGCCTGCAGCTTCGGGGGGTCCTACAATGAGCAGTTCTTC
TRBV27	.	.	TRBJ1-2	CASSADGFYNYGYTF	TGTGCCAGCAGTGCGGACGGATTTTATAACTATGGCTACACCTTC
TRBV7-3	.	.	TRBJ2-1	CASSLIGGKSGEQFF	TGTGCCAGCAGCTTAATAGGGGGAAAATCTGGTGAGCAGTTCTTC
TRBV6-4	few	TRBD1	TRBJ2-3	CASSADRVEADTQYF	TGTGCCAGCAGCGCGGACAGGGTTGAGGCAGATACGCAGTATTTT
TRBV13	.	TRBD1	TRBJ1-2	CASSGRDRIYGYTF	TGTGCCAGCAGCGGTAGGGACAGAATCTATGGCTACACCTTC
TRBV5-1	.	.	TRBJ1-1	CASRMNALTGTEAFF	TGCGCCAGCAGAATGAATGCTTTGACAGGCACTGAAGCTTTCTTT
TRBV27	few	TRBD1	TRBJ2-7	CASTDRVNYEQYF	TGTGCCAGCACGGACAGGGTGAATTACGAGCAGTACTTC
TRBV7-2	few	TRBD2	TRBJ2-5	CASSSQRGEVETQYF	TGTGCCAGCAGCTCCCAGCGGGGGGAGGTGGAGACCCAGTACTTC
TRBV12-3/TRBV12-4	.	.	TRBJ1-3	CASSLTVSGNTIYF	TGTGCCAGCAGTTTGACCGTCTCTGGAAACACCATATATTTT
TRBV6-1	few	.	TRBJ2-2	CASSEVGRVSGELFF	TGTGCCAGCAGTGAAGTCGGCAGGGTCTCAGGGGAGCTGTTTTTT
TRBV24-1	.	.	TRBJ2-1	CATSDKVLSSYNEQFF	TGTGCCACCAGTGATAAGGTACTAAGCTCCTACAATGAGCAGTTCTTC
TRBV28	.	.	TRBJ2-5	CASSFTQTQETQYF	TGTGCCAGCAGTTTTACCCAGACTCAGGAGACCCAGTACTTC
TRBV9	.	.	TRBJ2-2	CASSVESENTGELFF	TGTGCCAGCAGCGTAGAAAGCGAGAACACCGGGGAGCTGTTTTTT
TRBV12-3/TRBV12-4	.	TRBD2	TRBJ2-5	CASSFRAVGGEETQYF	TGTGCCAGCAGTTTTAGGGCCGTCGGGGGGGAGGAGACCCAGTACTTC
TRBV28	.	.	TRBJ2-1	CASSNLQGINEQFF	TGTGCCAGCAGTAACCTGCAGGGGATCAATGAGCAGTTCTTC
TRBV5-1	.	.	TRBJ1-1	CASSPKAGHLNTEAFF	TGCGCCAGCAGCCCCAAAGCGGGACACCTTAACACTGAAGCTTTCTTT
TRBV5-1	.	.	TRBJ2-1	CASQLGRSFNIDNEQFF	TGCGCCAGTCAGCTCGGTCGATCTTTTAACATCGACAATGAGCAGTTCTTC
TRBV5-6	few	.	TRBJ2-1	CASSFFGGAYNEQFF	TGTGCCAGCAGCTTTTTCGGGGGAGCCTACAATGAGCAGTTCTTC
TRBV9	.	TRBD2	TRBJ2-1	CASSVSSGAGYEQFF	TGTGCCAGCAGCGTATCGAGCGGGGCCGGCTATGAGCAGTTCTTC
TRBV29-1	many	TRBD2	TRBJ2-7	CSVPLAGNSYEQYF	TGCAGCGTCCCCCTAGCGGGGAACTCCTACGAGCAGTACTTC
TRBV20-1	.	TRBD2	TRBJ2-1	CSGRLAGVREQFF	TGCAGCGGAAGACTAGCGGGAGTTAGGGAGCAGTTCTTC
TRBV12-3/TRBV12-4	.	TRBD2	TRBJ2-1	CASSPLAGVFNEQFF	TGTGCCAGCAGTCCGCTAGCGGGAGTTTTCAATGAGCAGTTCTTC
TRBV7-9	.	.	TRBJ2-5	CASSSRKGEETQYF	TGTGCCAGCAGCTCCAGGAAGGGCGAAGAGACCCAGTACTTC
TRBV6-2/TRBV6-3	few	.	TRBJ2-1	CASTWDAHNEQFF	TGTGCCAGCACGTGGGACGCCCACAATGAGCAGTTCTTC
TRBV13	once	TRBD1	TRBJ2-7	CASSSIQGAQGEQYF	TGTGCCAGCAGCTCCATCCAGGGGGCGCAAGGCGAGCAGTACTTC
TRBV20-1	many	.	TRBJ2-5	CSARDHLAGETQYF	TGCAGTGCTAGAGATCACTTAGCTGGAGAGACCCAGTACTTC
TRBV19	.	.	TRBJ1-2	CASSMRARQWDGYTF	TGTGCCAGTAGTATGCGGGCAAGGCAGTGGGATGGCTACACCTTC
TRBV29-1	.	.	TRBJ2-1	CSVEDPGQSRGYNEQFF	TGCAGCGTTGAAGATCCTGGCCAGTCCAGAGGGTACAATGAGCAGTTCTTC
TRBV6-5	.	TRBD2	TRBJ2-7	CASSYSLREGYEQYF	TGTGCCAGCAGTTACTCTCTTAGGGAGGGCTACGAGCAGTACTTC
TRBV2	.	TRBD1	TRBJ1-5	CASSISGGGQPQHF	TGTGCCAGCAGTATTTCAGGGGGCGGTCAGCCCCAGCATTTT
TRBV29-1	few	.	TRBJ2-3	CSAPAGPSSTDTQYF	TGCAGCGCCCCTGCGGGCCCCTCTAGCACAGATACGCAGTATTTT
TRBV6-2/TRBV6-3	.	TRBD1	TRBJ2-1	CASSYPSGQTDNEQFF	TGTGCCAGCAGTTACCCATCGGGACAGACAGACAATGAGCAGTTCTTC
TRBV7-2	.	.	TRBJ2-6	CASSLNAVGDSGANDLTF	TGTGCCAGCAGCCTAAACGCGGTAGGGGACTCTGGGGCCAACGACCTGACTTTC
TRBV20-1	.	TRBD1	TRBJ1-5	CSARDPGQGLAQPQHF	TGCAGTGCTAGGGATCCTGGACAGGGATTGGCTCAGCCCCAGCATTTT
TRBV9	.	.	TRBJ1-2	CASSSQDGWGYTF	TGTGCCAGTTCATCGCAGGACGGTTGGGGCTACACCTTC
TRBV20-1	.	TRBD2	TRBJ2-5	CSARLAQETQYF	TGCAGTGCTCGACTAGCCCAAGAGACCCAGTACTTC
TRBV7-2	.	.	TRBJ2-5	CASSQGGRVETQYF	TGTGCCAGCAGCCAGGGGGGTCGGGTAGAGACCCAGTACTTC
TRBV29-1	many	.	TRBJ2-5	CSVEQGRETQYF	TGCAGCGTCGAGCAGGGTCGAGAGACCCAGTACTTC